The 8 T cell receptor beta chains in this list originate from one sample, sequenced in a study of blood T cell repertoires in COVID-19. TCRdb's copy holds only in-frame clones and misses some; the assay was immunoSEQ multiplex PCR. The sample has about 63,000 clones, roughly 88% seen once; the top ten hold 4.5% to 6%. Sequenced: peripheral blood. These receptors were collected from a human donor in a cohort sampled during active COVID-19.

This clone was detected once. The CDR3 loop reads CASSLATSGRKFF. CDR3 sequence (DNA): TGCGCCAGCAGCTTGGCCACTAGCGGGAGGAAATTCTTC. The V gene is TRBV5-1, the J gene TRBJ2-1, with 12 bases aligning to TRBD2. V lost 0 bases, J lost 16 bases, and 5 bases stayed unmatched. In germline, CDR1 is SGHRS, CDR2 YFSETQ. This CDR3 comprises 13 residues.

The chain employs TRBV18 and TRBJ1-1, with a weak D call TRBD1 (6 bases). The CDR3 consists of 14 residues. The germline V gene encodes CDR1 KGHSH and CDR2 LQKENI. With 2 bases removed from V and 1 base from J, the gap between germline ends came to 8 bases. The CDR3 DNA is TGTGCCAGCTCACCAACAGGGTCGAACACTGAAGCTTTCTTT. Its protein is CASSPTGSNTEAFF.

V is TRBV5-1 and J is TRBJ2-7; 11 positions match TRBD1. The CDR3 loop spans 16 amino acids. V trimming: 3 bases; J trimming: 7 bases; junction bases outside the gene matches: 12. Looked up from germline, CDR1 is SGHRS and CDR2 is YFSETQ. The CDR3 bases are TGCGCCAGCAGCTCGTCCGGGACAGGGGGGCTTAATGAGCAGTACTTC. Its translation: CASSSSGTGGLNEQYF.

The J gene is TRBJ1-1, the V gene TRBV18, with 8 bases fitting TRBD1. V lost 7 bases, J lost 6 bases, and 1 base stayed unmatched. There are 11 residues in the CDR3. Germline CDR1 reads KGHSH; CDR2 reads LQKENI. In DNA form, the CDR3 reads TGTGCCAGCTTACAGGGGGCTGAAGCTTTCTTT. It is translated as CASLQGAEAFF.

CDR3 region: CASSLVGDGYTF. The CDR3 DNA is TGCGCCAGCAGCTTGGTAGGGGATGGCTACACCTTC. This chain links TRBV5-1 with TRBJ1-2; a weak D match, TRBD1 (5 bases). CDR3 length: 12 residues. The V end lost 0 bases, the J end lost 6 bases, and 6 bases lay between the germline ends. The germline V gene encodes CDR1 SGHRS and CDR2 YFSETQ.

The rearrangement uses TRBV7-2 and TRBJ2-5, with TRBD1 matching 8 bases. The trim removed 5 bases at V and 6 bases at J, leaving 2 bases unmatched. This CDR3 is 12 amino acids long. Germline-derived CDR1 and CDR2 are SGHTA and FQGNSA. As DNA, the CDR3 is TGTGCCAGCAGCGACAGGGGCAAGACCCAGTACTTC. Translating gives CASSDRGKTQYF.

This clone turned up a few times. The V and J genes are TRBV18 and TRBJ1-4; D is unresolved. V shed 2 bases and J shed 4 bases, with 14 bases lying between them. There are 16 residues in the CDR3. CDR1 is KGHSH, CDR2 LQKENI, per germline. The CDR3 sequence: CASSPNSLTHNEKLFF. CDR3 bases: TGTGCCAGCTCACCAAACTCTCTCACCCATAATGAAAAACTGTTTTTT.

This clone was seen only a few times. The rearrangement uses TRBV5-1 and TRBJ2-2; D is unclear. V shed 2 bases and J shed 0 bases, with 5 bases lying between them. The V gene's germline CDR1 is SGHRS and CDR2 YFSETQ. CDR3 size: 14 residues. CDR3 region: CASSLQANTGELFF. CDR3 sequence (DNA): TGCGCCAGCAGCTTACAAGCGAACACCGGGGAGCTGTTTTTT.